This T cell receptor beta chain stems from a study of blood T cell repertoires in COVID-19. Overall study context: Spain, Italy and the United States supplied samples that represented acute and convalescent COVID-19. PBMCs, B-cell-depleted T cells, or T cells provided the cDNA or gDNA that made up the material.

TCRdb keeps only in-frame clones here, not all; method: immunoSEQ multiplex PCR. Among roughly 140,000 clones listed, about four fifths were seen once. Sequencing was done on a sample of peripheral blood. The source is a man aged 55 to 70 with acute or convalescent COVID-19.

CDR3: CASSLKRNEQYF. CDR3 nucleotides: TGTGCCAGCAGCTTGAAGCGGAACGAGCAGTACTTC. The chain uses TRBV5-8 and TRBJ2-7; tentatively, D is TRBD2 (5 bases). Between the trimmed V and J ends, which lost 1 base and 5 bases, there was a span of 7 bases. The germline gives CDR1 SGHTS, CDR2 YDEGEE. CDR3 size: 12 residues. The full variable domain, in which reference TRBV5-8 and TRBJ2-7 provide the parts outside the CDR3, is EAGVTQSPTHLIKTRGQQATLRCSPISGHTSVYWYQQALGLGLQFLLWYDEGEERNRGNFPPRFSGRQFPNYSSELNVNALELEDSALYLCASSLKRNEQYFGPGTRLTVT.